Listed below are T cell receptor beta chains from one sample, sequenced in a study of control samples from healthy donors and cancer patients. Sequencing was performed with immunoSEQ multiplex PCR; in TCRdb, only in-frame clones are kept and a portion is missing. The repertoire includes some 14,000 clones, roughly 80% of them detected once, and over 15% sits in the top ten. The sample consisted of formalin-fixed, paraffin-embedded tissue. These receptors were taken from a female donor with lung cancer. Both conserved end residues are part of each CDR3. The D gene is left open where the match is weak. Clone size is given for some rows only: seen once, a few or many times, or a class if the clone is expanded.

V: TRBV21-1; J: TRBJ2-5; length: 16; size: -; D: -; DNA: TGTGCCAGCAGCATCCCTCTAGCGGGGGGGCAAGAGACCCAGTACTTC; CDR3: CASSIPLAGGQETQYF
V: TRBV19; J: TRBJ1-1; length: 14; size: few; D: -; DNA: TGTGCCAGTAAGGCGGAAAAAATGAACACTGAAGCTTTCTTT; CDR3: CASKAEKMNTEAFF
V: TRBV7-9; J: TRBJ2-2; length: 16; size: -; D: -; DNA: TGTGCCAGCAGCGGGCAACAGGGTTCCCTCACCGGGGAGCTGTTTTTT; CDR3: CASSGQQGSLTGELFF
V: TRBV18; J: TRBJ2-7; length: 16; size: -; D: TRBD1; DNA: TGTGCCAGCTCACCACCGGGGACAGGGGTCCTCTACGAGCAGTACTTC; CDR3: CASSPPGTGVLYEQYF
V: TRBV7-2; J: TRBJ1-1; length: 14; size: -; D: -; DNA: TGTGCCAGCAGCTTAGTGTTGGGGGAAACTGAAGCTTTCTTT; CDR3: CASSLVLGETEAFF
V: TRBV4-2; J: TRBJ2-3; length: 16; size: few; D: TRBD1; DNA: TGTGCCAGCAGCGATCGACAGGGATCGGTGACAGATACGCAGTATTTT; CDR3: CASSDRQGSVTDTQYF
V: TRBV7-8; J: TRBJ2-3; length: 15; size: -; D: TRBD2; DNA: TGTGCCAGCAGCCGACTAGCGGGGGGGCAAGATACGCAGTATTTT; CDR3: CASSRLAGGQDTQYF
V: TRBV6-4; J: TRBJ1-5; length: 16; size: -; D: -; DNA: TGTGCCAGCAGTGACGGGGGATCTCATAGCAATCAGCCCCAGCATTTT; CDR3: CASSDGGSHSNQPQHF
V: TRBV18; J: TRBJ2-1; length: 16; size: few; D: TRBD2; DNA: TGTGCCAGCTCACTAGGGCCGGGACTAGCCAACAATGAGCAGTTCTTC; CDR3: CASSLGPGLANNEQFF
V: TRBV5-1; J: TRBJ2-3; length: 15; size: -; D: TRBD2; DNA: TGCGCCAGCAGTTCTAGCGGGAGGCACACAGATACGCAGTATTTT; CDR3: CASSSSGRHTDTQYF
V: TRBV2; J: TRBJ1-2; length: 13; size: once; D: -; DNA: TGTGCCAGCAGTGAAGGTGGGATCTATGGCTACACCTTC; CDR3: CASSEGGIYGYTF
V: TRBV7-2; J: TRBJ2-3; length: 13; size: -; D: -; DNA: TGTGCCAGCAGCTTAGACCACAGGGATACGCAGTATTTT; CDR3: CASSLDHRDTQYF
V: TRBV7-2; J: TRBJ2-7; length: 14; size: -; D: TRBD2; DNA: TGTGCCAGCAGCTCGGGACTAGCGGGAAGCGAGCAGTACTTC; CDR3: CASSSGLAGSEQYF
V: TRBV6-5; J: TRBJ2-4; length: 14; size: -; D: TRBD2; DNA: TGTGCCAGCACGGAAGGGGCGGGGGGGCACATTCAGTACTTC; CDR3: CASTEGAGGHIQYF
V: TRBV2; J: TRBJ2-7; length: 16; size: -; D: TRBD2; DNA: TGTGCCAGCACTCAGAGCGGGGGGGTATTCGGCGTCGAGCAGTACTTC; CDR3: CASTQSGGVFGVEQYF
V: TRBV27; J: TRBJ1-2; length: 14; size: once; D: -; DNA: TGTGCCAGCAGTTTAGCTCCCAGAGTCTATGGCTACACCTTC; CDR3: CASSLAPRVYGYTF
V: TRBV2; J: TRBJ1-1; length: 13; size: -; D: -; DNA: TGTGCCAGCAGTGAACGGGGGAGCACTGAAGCTTTCTTT; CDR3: CASSERGSTEAFF
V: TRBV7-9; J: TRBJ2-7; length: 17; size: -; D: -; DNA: TGTGCCAGCAGCTCCCTTAGATTTGAGCAGGGACCCTACGAGCAGTACTTC; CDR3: CASSSLRFEQGPYEQYF